The 21 T cell receptor beta chains listed next were all sequenced from one sample in a study of response to subunit inactivated influenza vaccine. TCRdb re-called the RT-PCR reads with MiXCR, one entry per CDR3 protein. The data hold hundreds of thousands of distinct CDR3 sequences, with 11% to 15% observed a single time. The sequencing here drew on PBMCs from blood, taken around 14 days before vaccination. The receptors stem from a man over 45 who received an inactivated influenza vaccine.

V gene TRBV7-9 combines with J gene TRBJ1-1; TRBD1 matches at 8 bases. CDR3 length: 16 residues. Germline-derived CDR1 and CDR2 are SEHNR and FQNEAQ (reference sequence). Trimming took 5 bases from V and 5 from J; bases not matched to a gene: 13. For the CDR3, the DNA is TGTGCCAGCAGCGCATACCCCGGGACAGGCCCAACTGAAGCTTTCTTT. Translation gives CASSAYPGTGPTEAFF.

The rearrangement joins TRBV29-1 to TRBJ2-6; 8 bases are a match to TRBD1. This CDR3 contains 18 residues. Germline V gene sequence: CDR1 SQVTM, CDR2 ANQGSEA. Trimming removed 4 bases from V and 1 base from J; junction bases left unmatched: 12. CDR3 region: CSVVIGQGALSGANVLTF. CDR3 DNA: TGCAGCGTTGTCATCGGGCAGGGGGCCCTTTCTGGGGCCAACGTCCTGACTTTC. The full variable domain, in which reference TRBV29-1 and TRBJ2-6 provide the parts outside the CDR3, is SAVISQKPSRDICQRGTSLTIQCQVDSQVTMMFWYRQQPGQSLTLIATANQGSEATYESGFVIDKFPISRPNLTFSTLTVSNMSPEDSSIYLCSVVIGQGALSGANVLTFGAGSRLTVL.

This clonotype was seen ten or more times. The rearrangement uses TRBV4-2 and TRBJ1-6; D is undetermined. The germline CDR1 and CDR2 sequences are LGHNA and YNFKEQ. Trimming took 2 bases from V and 10 from J, leaving 18 bases between them. CDR3 size: 16 residues. CDR3 loop: CASSQTGSPEESPLHF. CDR3 nucleotides: TGTGCCAGCAGCCAAACTGGGTCTCCTGAGGAGTCACCCCTCCACTTT.

The chain has TRBV5-1 and TRBJ2-1; TRBD2 matches 14 bases. The germline gives CDR1 SGHRS, CDR2 YFSETQ. The J segment lost 12 bases and the V segment lost 5 bases, leaving 7 bases of the junction unmatched. This CDR3 is built from 14 residues. The CDR3 spells CASSPGLAGVGQFF. CDR3 DNA sequence: TGCGCCAGCAGTCCGGGACTAGCGGGAGTCGGGCAGTTCTTC.

This clonotype occurred a few times. The rearrangement links TRBV12-3 or TRBV12-4 to TRBJ1-1; D ambiguous. The CDR3 extends over 13 amino acids. V shed 4 bases and J shed 11 bases, with 17 bases lying between them. The chain's CDR3 is CASSSGIEGMAFF. The CDR3 DNA reads as TGTGCCAGCAGTTCCGGAATTGAGGGCATGGCTTTCTTT.

A few counts support this clonotype. The genes are TRBV4-3 and TRBJ2-5, with TRBD1 matching over 7 bases. CDR1 is LGHNA and CDR2 is YSLEER in the germline V gene. V gave up 4 bases and J gave up 2 bases; unmatched junction bases: 10. This CDR3 has 16 amino acids. The CDR3 nucleotides read TGCGCCAGCAGCCCAGTCCCAGGGGGAACACAAGAGACCCAGTACTTC. Protein sequence: CASSPVPGGTQETQYF.

This clonotype appeared a few times. The chain has TRBV7-2 and TRBJ2-1; the D gene is possibly TRBD1 (5 bases). The CDR3 runs to 13 residues. Germline-derived CDR1 and CDR2 are SGHTA and FQGNSA. Trimming took off 5 bases at V and 8 bases at J, with 13 bases between the two ends. CDR3 in amino acids: CASSRTVRDEQFF. The CDR3 coding sequence is TGTGCCAGCAGCCGGACGGTCAGGGATGAGCAGTTCTTC.

This clonotype was observed a handful of times. The V and J genes are TRBV20-1 and TRBJ2-7, with a possible D match to TRBD1 (6 bases). The CDR3 is made up of 12 amino acids. CDR1 is DFQATT, CDR2 SNEGSKA, per germline (reference sequence). Trimming pared 3 bases from V and 6 bases from J, leaving 12 bases between. CDR3 amino acids: CSASRGSIEQYF. DNA of the CDR3: TGCAGTGCTAGTAGGGGGTCTATCGAGCAGTACTTC.

This clonotype was observed a few times. The J gene is TRBJ2-6, the V gene TRBV28; D gene unclear. This CDR3 comprises 16 residues. Trimming cost V 0 bases and J 0 bases, with 6 bases left between them. Germline V CDR1 and CDR2: MDHEN, SYDVKM. This CDR3 reads CASSLWVSSGANVLTF. Here the CDR3 DNA reads TGTGCCAGCAGTTTATGGGTCTCCTCTGGGGCCAACGTCCTGACTTTC. Based on the CDR3 plus reference TRBV28 and TRBJ2-6, the full variable domain is DVKVTQSSRYLVKRTGEKVFLECVQDMDHENMFWYRQDPGLGLRLIYFSYDVKMKEKGDIPEGYSVSREKKERFSLILESASTNQTSMYLCASSLWVSSGANVLTFGAGSRLTVL.

There are a few counts of this clonotype. The chain is built from TRBV12-3 or TRBV12-4 and TRBJ1-2; D remains unclear. The ends were cut back, 5 bases at V and 3 bases at J, with 10 bases in the middle. CDR3 size: 13 residues. CDR3 nucleotides: TGTGCCAGCAGTGTCTCCAACCACTATGGCTACACCTTC. Translating it yields CASSVSNHYGYTF.

The chain joins TRBV19 to TRBJ2-5; 9 nucleotides agree with TRBD1. CDR3 length: 16 residues. The germline V gene has CDR1 LNHDA and CDR2 SQIVND (reference sequence). The J segment lost 5 bases and the V segment lost 4 bases, leaving 11 bases of the junction unmatched. CDR3 loop: CASSTSGQGSSETQYF. Written as DNA, the CDR3 is TGTGCCAGTAGTACCTCGGGACAGGGATCTTCGGAGACCCAGTACTTC.

As to this clonotype: Possible read error: a much larger clone is one base away. This chain joins TRBV2 and TRBJ2-2; TRBD1 agrees at 7 bases. With 10 bases clipped from V and 4 bases from J, the junction kept 15 bases outside the gene matches. The CDR3 extends over 16 amino acids. CDR1 is SNHLY and CDR2 is FYNNEI in the germline V gene. The CDR3 nucleotides are TGTGCCACCGGAGGATTCGACAGGGTGGCCACCGGGGAGCTGTTTTTT. It encodes CATGGFDRVATGELFF. Combining the CDR3 with reference TRBV2 and TRBJ2-2 gives the whole variable domain EPEVTQTPSHQVTQMGQEVILRCVPISNHLYFYWYRQILGQKVEFLVSFYNNEISEKSEIFDDQFSVERPDGSNFTLKIRSTKLEDSAMYFCATGGFDRVATGELFFGEGSRLTVL.

This clonotype appeared many times. The chain has TRBV10-2 and TRBJ1-1; the D is unclear. V was trimmed by 6 bases and J by 1 base, leaving 9 bases between them. CDR1 is WSHSY, CDR2 SAAADI, per germline. The CDR3 runs to 13 residues. CDR3 in DNA: TGCGCCAGCAGCCGGGCAGGGAACACTGAAGCTTTCTTT. It yields the protein CASSRAGNTEAFF.

CDR3 nucleotide sequence: TGTGCCAGCAGCTTAGCGGGGACAGGGCTGTTTAGCGAGACCCAGTACTTC. It translates to CASSLAGTGLFSETQYF. V gene TRBV7-6 combines with J gene TRBJ2-5; 9 bases align to TRBD1. The CDR3 is 17 amino acids. In germline, CDR1 is SGHVS, CDR2 FNYEAQ. After removal of 0 bases from V and 5 bases from J, the junction contained 10 bases not matched to a gene. Combining the CDR3 with reference TRBV7-6 and TRBJ2-5 gives the whole variable domain GAGVSQSPRYKVTKRGQDVALRCDPISGHVSLYWYRQALGQGPEFLTYFNYEAQQDKSGLPNDRFSAERPEGSISTLTIQRTEQRDSAMYRCASSLAGTGLFSETQYFGPGTRLLVL.

This clonotype was found many times. The gene calls are TRBV12-3 or TRBV12-4 and TRBJ2-3, with D possibly called TRBD1 or TRBD2 (5 bases each). The CDR3 consists of 11 residues. V lost 4 bases and J lost 9, with 8 bases in between. CDR3 nucleotides: TGTGCCAGCAGTTGGGGCGGGACGCAGTATTTT. It is translated as CASSWGGTQYF.

Many counts were recorded for this clonotype. V usage is TRBV5-1 and J usage is TRBJ2-3; weak D call: TRBD1 (6 bases). Deletions cut 5 bases from V and 0 bases from J, with 13 bases between. From germline, CDR1 is SGHRS and CDR2 YFSETQ. The CDR3 is 15 amino acids. CDR3 amino acids: CASRMTGTSTDTQYF. For the CDR3, the DNA is TGCGCCAGCAGAATGACAGGCACTAGCACAGATACGCAGTATTTT.

This clonotype was detected only a few times. This chain links TRBV4-3 with TRBJ1-5, with unresolved D. The germline V and J ends were trimmed by 3 bases and 6 bases, with 9 bases remaining between them. The CDR3 loop spans 13 amino acids. Germline V CDR1 and CDR2: LGHNA, YSLEER. The CDR3 here is CASSQEMAQPQHF. The CDR3 DNA follows: TGCGCCAGCAGCCAGGAGATGGCTCAGCCCCAGCATTTT.

This clonotype was observed at least ten times. The CDR3 DNA sequence: TGCGCCAGCAGCCAAGATGCGGGTCTGACCTACGAGCAGTACTTC. This gives the protein CASSQDAGLTYEQYF. The chain joins TRBV4-3 to TRBJ2-7; possible D gene TRBD2, 5 bases. Looked up from germline, CDR1 is LGHNA and CDR2 is YSLEER. This CDR3 is 15 amino acids long. Trimming removed 0 bases at V and 2 bases at J, with 11 bases between.

The genes are TRBV9 and TRBJ2-1; perhaps D is TRBD1 or TRBD2 (5 bases each). Trimming removed 4 bases from V and 0 bases from J, with 17 bases in between. CDR1 is SGDLS and CDR2 is YYNGEE in the germline V gene. The CDR3 runs to 17 residues. The CDR3 DNA is TGTGCCAGCAGCTCTAATAGAGAGGGGAGCTCCTACAATGAGCAGTTCTTC. Protein product: CASSSNREGSSYNEQFF.

This clonotype has at least ten counts. The chain links TRBV5-1 to TRBJ1-1; 10 bases are a match to TRBD1. From germline, CDR1 is SGHRS and CDR2 YFSETQ. V dropped 4 bases and J dropped 6; count of bases not matched to a gene: 3. The CDR3 is made up of 13 amino acids. For the CDR3, the DNA is TGCGCCAGCAGCGCCGGGACAGGGGCTGAAGCTTTCTTT. Protein product: CASSAGTGAEAFF.

In its sample, this clonotype was seen once. This sequence joins TRBV30 and TRBJ2-5; possibly TRBD2 for D (5 bases). V gave up 4 bases and J gave up 2 bases, with 14 bases separating them. Germline V CDR1 and CDR2: GTSNPN, SVGIG (reference sequence). CDR3 length: 14 amino acids. The CDR3 here is CAWTPRRPQETQYF. The DNA for the CDR3 is TGTGCCTGGACCCCCCGGAGGCCTCAAGAGACCCAGTACTTC.